This T cell receptor (beta chain) was sequenced for a study of spatial heterogeneity in lung cancer. Study at large: There were, on average, more than eight raw-read appearances for each unique TCR and UMI combination.

TCRdb itself ran the 5' RACE reads through MiXCR, one entry per CDR3 protein. This table has 70,000 to 90,000 distinct CDR3 sequences, about an eighth appearing once. This clonotype was seen only a few times. Time point specified: sample taken at primary tumor resection. Material for sequencing was whole RNA from tumor, nontumor lung or frozen PBMC, left unsorted. Trimming cost V 3 bases and J 7 bases; bases outside gene matches: 8. The germline V gene encodes CDR1 SGHRS and CDR2 YFSETQ. CDR3 size: 15 residues. J is TRBJ2-1 and V is TRBV5-1; 9 nucleotides line up with TRBD1. This TCR was recovered from a male donor with early-stage non-small cell lung cancer. Material: PBMCs, obtained at surgery. CDR3 sequence reads: CASSSQGTGMNEQFF. As DNA, the CDR3 is TGCGCCAGCAGCTCCCAGGGGACAGGGATGAATGAGCAGTTCTTC.